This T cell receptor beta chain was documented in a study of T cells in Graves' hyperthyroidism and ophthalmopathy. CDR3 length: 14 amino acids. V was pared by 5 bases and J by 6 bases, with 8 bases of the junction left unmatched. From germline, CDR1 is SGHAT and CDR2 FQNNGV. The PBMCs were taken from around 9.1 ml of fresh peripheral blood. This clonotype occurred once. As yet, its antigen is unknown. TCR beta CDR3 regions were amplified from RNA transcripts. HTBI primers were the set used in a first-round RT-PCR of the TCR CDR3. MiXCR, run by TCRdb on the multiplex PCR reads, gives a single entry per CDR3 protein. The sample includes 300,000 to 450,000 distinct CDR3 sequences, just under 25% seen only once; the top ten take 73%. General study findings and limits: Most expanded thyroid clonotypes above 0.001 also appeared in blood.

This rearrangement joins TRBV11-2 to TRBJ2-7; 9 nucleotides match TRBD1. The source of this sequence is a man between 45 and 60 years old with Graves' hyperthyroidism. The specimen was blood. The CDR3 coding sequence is TGTGCCAGCAGCCGAGGGACAGGGACCCGCGAGCAGTACTTC. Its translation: CASSRGTGTREQYF.